These 17 T cell receptor beta chains share one sample of origin, sequenced in a study of shared clonotypes between healthy human individuals. Clones were read by immunoSEQ multiplex PCR, and TCRdb kept only the in-frame ones, dropping some. This table holds some 1,100,000 clones, 75% to 80% found once. Sequencing input: memory CD4+ T cells from PBMCs. Specified subset: CD45RA-negative fraction. The origin of the receptors is a man aged 18 to 29 in good health. Some clones in this sample may be carry-over from other donors' samples.

In its sample, this clone was seen once. This sequence joins TRBV5-8 and TRBJ1-4; D may be TRBD1 (5 bases). Germline CDR1 reads SGHTS; CDR2 reads YDEGEE. The V end lost 5 bases, the J end lost 8 bases, and 19 bases lay between the germline ends. The CDR3 is 15 amino acids. The DNA for the CDR3 is TGTGCCAGCAGGGGGGGTTCGGTACTCGGCGAAAAACTGTTTTTT. This sequence encodes CASRGGSVLGEKLFF.

The CDR3 loop is CASGQGGSTDTQYF. Here the CDR3 DNA reads TGTGCTAGTGGACAGGGCGGGAGCACAGATACGCAGTATTTT. The chain carries TRBV12-5 and TRBJ2-3, with D possibly TRBD1 on 6 matching bases. V shed 6 bases and J shed 0 bases, with 10 bases lying between them. The germline CDR1 and CDR2 sequences are LGHNT and FRNRAP. The CDR3 length is 14 residues.

This clone was counted once. This sequence joins TRBV5-1 and TRBJ2-2; perhaps TRBD1 as D (6 bases). Per germline, CDR1 SGHRS and CDR2 YFSETQ. The CDR3 extends over 13 amino acids. V gave up 8 bases and J gave up 7 bases, with 15 bases separating them. This chain's CDR3 is CASDPGVNGELFF. CDR3 DNA: TGCGCCAGTGATCCAGGGGTTAACGGGGAGCTGTTTTTT.

V gene TRBV11-2 combines with J gene TRBJ2-5; a weak D match, TRBD2 (6 bases). The V and J ends lost 4 bases and 7 bases respectively, with 16 bases between them. The CDR3 is made up of 14 amino acids. Germline CDR1 reads SGHAT; CDR2 reads FQNNGV. For the CDR3, the DNA is TGTGCCAGCAGCTCATGGACTACTCAGGGGACCCAGTACTTC. Its translation: CASSSWTTQGTQYF.

J is TRBJ1-6 and V is TRBV11-3; 7 nucleotides align to TRBD1. The CDR3 contains 12 residues. The germline CDR1 and CDR2 sequences are SGHNT and YENEEA. The ends lost 11 bases at V and 10 bases at J; junction bases unmatched: 8. CDR3 in DNA: TGTGCCGTGGGGACAGTAGTCTCACCCCTCCACTTT. It specifies CAVGTVVSPLHF.

This clone was seen many times. This chain joins TRBV9 and TRBJ2-3; D call uncertain. CDR3 length: 13 amino acids. V lost 4 bases and J lost 5, with 11 bases in between. Germline V gives CDR1 SGDLS, CDR2 YYNGEE. CDR3 DNA: TGTGCCAGCAGCCCCAATAGGGAAGATACGCAGTATTTT. This gives the protein CASSPNREDTQYF.

This clone showed up just once. The genes are TRBV4-1 and TRBJ2-7; D gene ambiguous. The CDR3 has 15 amino acids. Germline V gene sequence: CDR1 MGHRA, CDR2 YSYEKL. The V gene lost 1 base and the J gene lost 2 bases, with 12 bases spanning the gap. This CDR3 reads CASSQGVSPAYEQYF. Here the CDR3 DNA reads TGCGCCAGCAGCCAAGGAGTCAGCCCGGCCTACGAGCAGTACTTC.

This clone turned up a few times. The chain links TRBV30 to TRBJ1-1; D not resolved. The CDR3 has 11 residues. CDR1 and CDR2 from the germline V gene are GTSNPN and SVGIG (reference sequence). The V end lost 2 bases, the J end lost 11 bases, and 12 bases lay between the germline ends. In nucleotides, the CDR3 is TGTGCCTGGAGTTCTGGTCAGAAGGCTTTCTTT. It yields the protein CAWSSGQKAFF.

This chain joins TRBV7-8 and TRBJ1-5, with D possibly being TRBD1 (6 bases). Trimming took 5 bases from V and 10 from J, leaving 15 bases between them. Germline V CDR1 and CDR2: SGHVS, FQNEAQ. The CDR3 consists of 13 residues. This CDR3 is CASSHGGPNPQHF. Written as DNA, the CDR3 is TGTGCCAGCAGCCATGGGGGCCCAAACCCCCAGCATTTT.

The V and J genes are TRBV5-4 and TRBJ2-2; 7 nucleotides match TRBD1. Looked up from germline, CDR1 is SGHNT and CDR2 is YYREEE (reference sequence). CDR3 length: 15 residues. Trimming at V came to 4 bases and at J to 1 base, leaving 4 bases not matched to a gene. The CDR3 bases are TGTGCCAGCAGCCCCGGGACAGTGAACACCGGGGAGCTGTTTTTT. Its translation is CASSPGTVNTGELFF.

This clone has more than one count but fewer than ten. Here the CDR3 DNA reads TGTGCCAGCAGTGAAAAACTGAGTGGGACTGAAGCTTTCTTT. The encoded protein is CASSEKLSGTEAFF. V and J are TRBV2 and TRBJ1-1, with D unresolved. The CDR3 totals 14 residues. Trimming removed 2 bases from V and 5 bases from J, with 12 bases in between. Looked up from germline, CDR1 is SNHLY and CDR2 is FYNNEI. Using reference TRBV2 and TRBJ1-1 for the parts outside the CDR3, the full variable domain is EPEVTQTPSHQVTQMGQEVILRCVPISNHLYFYWYRQILGQKVEFLVSFYNNEISEKSEIFDDQFSVERPDGSNFTLKIRSTKLEDSAMYFCASSEKLSGTEAFFGQGTRLTVV.

The chain employs TRBV28 and TRBJ2-5, with 11 bases fitting TRBD1. CDR3 length: 15 residues. Per germline, CDR1 MDHEN and CDR2 SYDVKM. Trimming removed 1 base from V and 4 bases from J; junction bases left unmatched: 2. This chain's CDR3 is CASSLLGTGGETQYF. The DNA for the CDR3 is TGTGCCAGCAGTTTATTAGGGACAGGGGGAGAGACCCAGTACTTC.

This clone was seen only once. The chain links TRBV28 to TRBJ1-5; 10 bases agree with TRBD1. The CDR3 is made up of 14 amino acids. The germline CDR1 and CDR2 sequences are MDHEN and SYDVKM. Trimming took 7 bases from V and 6 from J; bases not matched to a gene: 6. CDR3 in amino acids: CASNPTGGVQPQHF. The CDR3 DNA sequence: TGTGCCAGCAACCCGACAGGGGGCGTTCAGCCCCAGCATTTT.

This sequence joins TRBV2 and TRBJ2-3; no reliable D call. The V end lost 3 bases, the J end lost 1 base, and 5 bases lay between the germline ends. The CDR3 totals 13 residues. CDR1 and CDR2 (germline): SNHLY, FYNNEI. The CDR3 spells CASSDQGTDTQYF. The CDR3 DNA reads as TGTGCCAGCAGTGACCAGGGCACAGATACGCAGTATTTT.

The gene calls are TRBV5-1 and TRBJ2-3; 12 bases map to TRBD1. Per germline, CDR1 SGHRS and CDR2 YFSETQ. The CDR3 loop spans 16 amino acids. V lost 4 bases and J lost 3; bases outside the gene matches: 6. CDR3: CASSTGQGAQTDTQYF. The CDR3 region has the DNA TGCGCCAGCAGCACGGGACAGGGGGCTCAAACAGATACGCAGTATTTT.

The chain carries TRBV5-1 and TRBJ2-5; 11 bases map to TRBD2. CDR3 size: 16 residues. The V segment lost 4 bases and the J segment 5 bases; nucleotides outside the gene matches: 10. Germline assignment: CDR1 SGHRS and CDR2 YFSETQ. The CDR3 is CASSPKLAGERETQYF. The CDR3 DNA follows: TGCGCCAGCAGCCCAAAACTAGCGGGAGAGAGGGAGACCCAGTACTTC.

This sequence joins TRBV4-2 and TRBJ2-1, with 13 bases matching TRBD2. Germline CDR1 reads LGHNA; CDR2 reads YNFKEQ. V dropped 3 bases and J dropped 1; count of bases not matched to a gene: 6. CDR3 size: 18 residues. DNA of the CDR3: TGTGCCAGCAGCCATCGAGGACTAGCGGGAGAGTCCTACAATGAGCAGTTCTTC. Translated: CASSHRGLAGESYNEQFF.